The clone carrying this T cell receptor beta chain was detected a few times. The antigen is undetermined. Noted time point: pre-sensitization, week 0. Treatment meaning: therapeutic diphenylcyclopropenone sensitization with weekly scalp DPC. Every donor had alopecia and was 18 to 70 years old; all were suitable for DPC. As the library was built, unique molecular identifiers were attached to individual cDNA molecules. TCRdb processed the RACE reads anew with MiXCR; each CDR3 protein has one entry. The sample has about 120,000 distinct CDR3 sequences, approximately 13% seen once. The CDR3 has 12 residues. V was cut by 7 bases and J by 5 bases, with 14 bases left in between. Germline V CDR1 and CDR2: SQVTM, ANQGSEA. These data come from a study of human T cells and chemical hapten exposure. The wider study: The use of 2% DPC on approximately 2 cm by approximately 2 cm of upper inner arm skin constituted sensitization. Study-wide findings and caveats: Compared with pre-sensitization or healthy control sets, expanded TCRs clustered more.

The TCR comes from a woman aged 18-35 years with alopecia areata. Some clones in this sample may be carry-over from other donors' samples. The chain combines TRBV29-1 with TRBJ2-5; the D is unclear. Source: whole blood, taken in connection with sensitization to the hapten diphenylcyclopropenone (DPC). CDR3 nucleotides: TGCAGCGCCGATCTTTATGTGGAGACCCAGTACTTC. As protein: CSADLYVETQYF.